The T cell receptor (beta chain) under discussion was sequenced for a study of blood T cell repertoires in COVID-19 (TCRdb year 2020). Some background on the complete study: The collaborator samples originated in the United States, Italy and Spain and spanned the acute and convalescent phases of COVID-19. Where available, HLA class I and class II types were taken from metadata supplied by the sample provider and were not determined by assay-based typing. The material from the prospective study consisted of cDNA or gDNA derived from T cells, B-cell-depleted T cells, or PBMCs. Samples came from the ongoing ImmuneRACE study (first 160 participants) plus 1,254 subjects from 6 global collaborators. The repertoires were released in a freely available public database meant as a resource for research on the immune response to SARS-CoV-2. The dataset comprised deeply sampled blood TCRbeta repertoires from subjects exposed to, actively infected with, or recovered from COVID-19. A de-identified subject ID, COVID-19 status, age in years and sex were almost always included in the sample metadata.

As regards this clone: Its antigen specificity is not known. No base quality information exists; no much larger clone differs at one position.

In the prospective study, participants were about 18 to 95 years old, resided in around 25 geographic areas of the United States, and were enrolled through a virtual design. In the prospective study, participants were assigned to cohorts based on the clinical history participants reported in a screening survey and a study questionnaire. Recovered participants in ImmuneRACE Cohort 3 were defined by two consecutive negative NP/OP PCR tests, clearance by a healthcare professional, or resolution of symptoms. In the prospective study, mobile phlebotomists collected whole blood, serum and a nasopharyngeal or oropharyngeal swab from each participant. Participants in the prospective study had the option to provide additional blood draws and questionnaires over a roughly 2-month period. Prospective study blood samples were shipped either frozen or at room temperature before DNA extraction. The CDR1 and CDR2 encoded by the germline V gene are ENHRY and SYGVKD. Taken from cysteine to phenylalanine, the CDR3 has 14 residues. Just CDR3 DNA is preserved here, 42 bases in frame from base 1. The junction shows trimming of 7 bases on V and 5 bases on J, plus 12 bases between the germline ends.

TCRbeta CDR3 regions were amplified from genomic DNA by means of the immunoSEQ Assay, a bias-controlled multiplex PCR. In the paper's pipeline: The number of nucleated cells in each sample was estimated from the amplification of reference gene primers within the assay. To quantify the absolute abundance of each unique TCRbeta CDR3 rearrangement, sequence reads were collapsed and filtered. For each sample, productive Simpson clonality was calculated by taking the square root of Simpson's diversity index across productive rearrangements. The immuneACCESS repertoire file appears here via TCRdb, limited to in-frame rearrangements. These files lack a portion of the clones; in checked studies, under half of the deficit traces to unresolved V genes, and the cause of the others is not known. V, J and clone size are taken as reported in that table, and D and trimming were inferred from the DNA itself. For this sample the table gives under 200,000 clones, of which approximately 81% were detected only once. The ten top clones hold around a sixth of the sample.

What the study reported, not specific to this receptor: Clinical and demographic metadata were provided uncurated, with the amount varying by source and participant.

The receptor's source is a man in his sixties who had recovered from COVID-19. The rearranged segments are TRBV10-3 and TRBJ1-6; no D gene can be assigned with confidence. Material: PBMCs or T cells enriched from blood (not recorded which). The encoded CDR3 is CAITQTKHNSPLHF. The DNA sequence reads TGTGCCATCACTCAGACAAAACATAATTCACCCCTCCACTTT.